This TCR beta chain stems from a study of blood T cells in healthy people across ages. Study in general: Per two T cells, about one barcoded beta molecule was captured through template switching. Study-level points and caveats: Aged donors had fewer naive CD4+ cells and lower diversity than long-lived donors. CMV status of donors was unknown, possibly confounding expanded clonotype changes. One million T cells yielded diversity estimates that were considered underestimates.

Together with a sample-barcoded 5' primer, a J-beta primer mix was included in a second PCR lasting roughly 6 to 12 cycles. TCRdb used MiXCR to reprocess the 5' RACE reads, holding one entry per CDR3 protein. This table has fewer than 2,000,000 distinct CDR3 sequences, around 40% appearing once. The germline gives CDR1 LGHNA, CDR2 YNFKEQ. The CDR3 extends over 15 amino acids. With 4 bases removed from V and 3 bases from J, the gap between germline ends came to 15 bases. This clonotype has a count of ten or more. Antigen: not known. This TCR was recovered from a human donor in good health. Sequenced input: blood. The chain uses TRBV4-2 and TRBJ1-2, with D possibly matching TRBD1 (6 bases). The CDR3 protein is CASSPYGGADYGYTF. The CDR3 DNA is TGTGCCAGCAGCCCCTATGGGGGGGCGGACTATGGCTACACCTTC.